This record looks at one T cell receptor beta chain sequence and its context. This clone was observed once. Which antigen it targets is not known. No base-level quality is on record; no much larger clone is a single base apart. The entry originates in a study of Ad26.COV2.S vaccination and SARS-CoV-2 variants (dated by TCRdb to 2020 to 2023). Looking at the study overall: Donors in the vaccine arm were drawn from COV1001, a multicentre, randomized, double-blind, placebo-controlled phase I-IIa trial testing Ad26.COV2.S in healthy adults. Dosing of Ad26.COV2.S was intramuscular, at either 5x10^10 or 1x10^11 viral particles, delivered as one shot or as two shots spaced 56 days apart. TCRbeta repertoire sequencing served as the tool for gauging how specific and how broad the SARS-CoV-2-reactive T cell receptors were following Ad26.COV2.S vaccination. A total of 32 samples were included in the TCR-sequenced set, comprising some 20 Ad26.COV2.S vaccine recipients, 5 placebo recipients and 8 SARS-CoV-2 convalescent individuals. Participants in the trial were split at random into five groups of five each, receiving low-dose or high-dose Ad26.COV2.S once or twice, or else placebo on both occasions. Throughout the experiments and outcome assessment, investigators stayed blinded to trial group allocation.

In light of the paper, this sample's treatment or condition label describes: about 20 received Ad26.COV2.S at low or high dose, single or two shots; 5 received placebo; per-sample allocation not given. Repertoires of vaccine and placebo recipients were sequenced from samples collected on day 63 after the first injection. Cohort 1b enrolled about two dozen adults aged 18-55 years at a single site in Boston, USA, between 29 July and 7 August 2020. Ad26.COV2.S was a replication-incompetent adenovirus type 26 vector expressing a prefusion-stabilized SARS-CoV-2 spike protein from the original Wuhan strain. Overall results and qualifications from the work: The authors noted that the TCR breadth and depth analyses may have underestimated total T cell responses. Substantial breadth of spike-specific CD8+ and CD4+ T cell responses was reported after vaccination. Comparing responses between vaccine doses or regimens was not something the study was powered to do. Compared with placebo recipients, Ad26.COV2.S recipients showed higher spike-specific TCR breadth (P = 0.0014). Non-spike TCR breadth was comparable between vaccine and placebo recipients, consistent with the vaccine containing only spike.

The immunoSEQ Assay was the method used to sequence TCRbeta CDR3 regions. After extraction, genomic DNA underwent amplification by bias-controlled multiplex PCR, followed by high-throughput sequencing. As for how the authors treated the data: To quantify the absolute abundance of each unique TCRbeta CDR3 region, sequences were collapsed and filtered. T cell fraction was estimated by normalizing TCRbeta template counts to usable DNA, which was measured by amplifying reference genes present in all nucleated cells. Repertoire TCRs were annotated as SARS-CoV-2-specific when V gene, CDR3 amino acid sequence and J gene were exactly matched to a known reactive TCR set. MIRA supplied the reference SARS-CoV-2 TCR set, which was filtered for enrichment in COVID-19-positive ImmuneCODE repertoires so that public or cross-reactive TCRs were removed. Using the MIRA antigens, annotated TCRs were further analysed by specific ORF or by position within an ORF. Breadth was defined as annotated unique rearrangements over total unique productive rearrangements; depth was the summed frequency of those rearrangements. Two-sided Wilcoxon rank-sum tests were applied when comparing TCR breadth between groups. TCRdb took this table from immuneACCESS and kept in-frame rearrangements with V and J called. Such tables lack part of the clones; where checked against another copy, unresolved V genes explain under half of the gap, and the rest is unexplained. That table gives V, J and clone size, and the DNA gave D and trimming. The sample table shows some 390,000 clones, and approximately 91% are seen once. The biggest ten clones account for approximately 3.7% of the sample.

The junction shows trimming of 0 bases on V and 7 bases on J, plus 6 bases between the germline ends. The CDR3 measures 11 amino acids from cysteine to phenylalanine. The only DNA kept is the CDR3, 33 bases in frame from the first base. CDR1 GTSNPN and CDR2 SVGIG were looked up in the germline V gene (reference sequence). The TCR comes from a person between 18 and 59 years old who received the Ad26.COV2.S COVID-19 vaccine or a placebo. The chain uses TRBV30 and TRBJ1-1, with the identity of the D gene unclear. The sample here was peripheral blood, taken in a trial of Ad26.COV2.S vaccine versus placebo. The CDR3: CAWSVDSEAFF. The DNA is as follows: TGTGCCTGGAGTGTAGATAGTGAAGCTTTCTTT.